A single sample is the source of the 32 T cell receptor beta chains below, sequenced in a study of a mutant IDH1 vaccine in newly diagnosed glioma. Time point reported: week 23, last vaccination. What each vaccine dose contained was 300 ug of mutant IDH1 20-mer peptide, accompanied by topical imiquimod. The method was immunoSEQ multiplex PCR; TCRdb's version includes in-frame clones alone and lacks a portion of them. The sample consists of under 70,000 clones, around 82% of them appearing once. Antigens for these TCRs are unknown. Specimen: PBMCs, collected from a glioma patient whose treatment included an IDH1 peptide vaccine. All receptors derive from a man aged 18 to 29 with glioma.

V gene TRBV10-3 combines with J gene TRBJ2-7, with D possibly being TRBD1 or TRBD2 (5 bases each). The CDR3 totals 19 residues. V was clipped by 2 bases and J by 2 bases, with 25 bases between them. The germline V gene encodes CDR1 ENHRY and CDR2 SYGVKD. The CDR3 DNA follows: TGTGCCATCAGTGAGCCCGAACCTCTACGGGACGGATGGACCTACGAGCAGTACTTC. This gives the protein CAISEPEPLRDGWTYEQYF.

This rearrangement joins TRBV7-3 to TRBJ2-3; 10 nucleotides match TRBD2. The CDR3 consists of 14 residues. Trimming removed 5 bases from V and 5 bases from J; junction bases left unmatched: 4. The V gene's germline CDR1 is SGHTA and CDR2 FQGTGA. The CDR3 sequence: CASSTTSGVDTQYF. CDR3 sequence (DNA): TGTGCCAGCAGCACCACTAGCGGGGTAGATACGCAGTATTTT. Looking up the rest from reference TRBV7-3 and TRBJ2-3 gives the full variable domain: GAGVSQTPSNKVTEKGKYVELRCDPISGHTALYWYRQSLGQGPEFLIYFQGTGAADDSGLPNDRFFAVRPEGSVSTLKIQRTERGDSAVYLCASSTTSGVDTQYFGPGTRLTVL.

The rearrangement joins TRBV2 to TRBJ1-3; D is perhaps TRBD1 (5 bases). Trimming shortened V by 10 bases and J by 0 bases, and 22 bases separated the two germline ends. Per the germline V gene, CDR1 is SNHLY and CDR2 is FYNNEI. This CDR3 contains 17 residues. CDR3 nucleotides: TGTGCCACCAAAAGCCCAGACAGATTTTACTCTGGAAACACCATATATTTT. Protein: CATKSPDRFYSGNTIYF.

CDR3 sequence reads: CASSLDPDVAPWAYEQYF. In DNA, the CDR3 is TGCGCCAGCAGCTTGGACCCCGATGTCGCGCCTTGGGCCTACGAGCAGTACTTC. The V call is TRBV5-1, the J call TRBJ2-7; unclear D gene. V lost 0 bases and J lost 2, with 21 bases in between. Germline V gene lookup returns CDR1 SGHRS and CDR2 YFSETQ. This CDR3 has 18 residues.

The chain links TRBV5-6 to TRBJ2-3; D remains ambiguous. This CDR3 contains 14 residues. The V end lost 0 bases, the J end lost 4 bases, and 9 bases lay between the germline ends. Germline CDR1 reads SGHDT; CDR2 reads YYEEEE. The CDR3 reads CASSLGDLADTQYF. Here the CDR3 DNA reads TGTGCCAGCAGCTTGGGTGACTTGGCAGATACGCAGTATTTT.

This chain connects TRBV30 to TRBJ1-3, with D possibly being TRBD1 (5 bases). V shed 4 bases and J shed 4 bases, with 14 bases lying between them. CDR3 size: 14 residues. The germline gives CDR1 GTSNPN, CDR2 SVGIG (reference sequence). The CDR3 nucleotides read TGTGCCTGGATTCCGGGACTCGCCGGAAACACCATATATTTT. As protein: CAWIPGLAGNTIYF.

In its sample, this clone was seen a few times. The V and J genes are TRBV25-1 and TRBJ1-1; no definite D call. The V gene's germline CDR1 is MGHDK and CDR2 SYGVNS. The CDR3 spans 15 residues. Trimming stripped 3 bases from V and 3 bases from J, with 14 bases between. The CDR3 nucleotides are TGTGCCAGCAGTGAGACCGGGTCCTTCTACACTGAAGCTTTCTTT. Translated, it gives CASSETGSFYTEAFF.

V usage is TRBV4-2 and J usage is TRBJ1-5, with 8 nucleotides matching TRBD1. This CDR3 has 18 amino acids. CDR1 LGHNA and CDR2 YNFKEQ come from the germline V gene. The V segment lost 4 bases and the J segment 2 bases; nucleotides outside the gene matches: 13. The CDR3 here is CASSRDGTGKGGNQPQHF. The CDR3 DNA follows: TGTGCCAGCAGCCGCGACGGGACAGGTAAAGGGGGCAATCAGCCCCAGCATTTT.

This chain joins TRBV30 and TRBJ1-1; unclear D gene. V was shortened by 2 bases and J by 0 bases, with 7 bases between the two germline ends. The CDR3 contains 13 residues. Germline assignment: CDR1 GTSNPN and CDR2 SVGIG (reference sequence). CDR3 DNA: TGTGCCTGGAGTCGCGGGGTGAACACTGAAGCTTTCTTT. It is translated as CAWSRGVNTEAFF.

The chain uses TRBV5-1 and TRBJ1-4, with 11 bases matching TRBD1. V trimming: 0 bases; J trimming: 8 bases; junction bases outside the gene matches: 6. The V gene's germline CDR1 is SGHRS and CDR2 YFSETQ. This CDR3 has 16 residues. CDR3 in DNA: TGCGCCAGCAGCTTGGGTCTGGGACAGGGGGGCGAAAAACTGTTTTTT. It translates to CASSLGLGQGGEKLFF.

The CDR3 protein is CASSPTLNTGELFF. CDR3 coding DNA: TGTGCCAGTAGTCCGACACTTAACACCGGGGAGCTGTTTTTT. The V gene is TRBV19, the J gene TRBJ2-2, with D unclear. The CDR3 is made up of 14 amino acids. Germline V CDR1 and CDR2: LNHDA, SQIVND (reference sequence). Trimming cost V 5 bases and J 2 bases, with 9 bases left between them.

This chain links TRBV5-4 with TRBJ1-3; the match to TRBD1 covers 7 bases. The CDR3 is made up of 18 amino acids. CDR1 and CDR2 (germline): SGHNT, YYREEE (reference sequence). V shed 0 bases, J shed 0 bases, and the junction held 9 bases outside the gene matches. CDR3 protein: CASSLGPYRDSSGNTIYF. In nucleotides, the CDR3 is TGTGCCAGCAGCTTGGGCCCCTACAGGGACAGCTCTGGAAACACCATATATTTT.

J is TRBJ1-6 and V is TRBV5-6; TRBD1 agrees at 10 bases. The CDR3 contains 17 residues. V was pared by 1 base and J by 9 bases, with 10 bases of the junction left unmatched. Germline CDR1 SGHDT, CDR2 YYEEEE. The CDR3 region is CASSLFLGQGRGSPLHF. The CDR3 DNA sequence: TGTGCCAGCAGCTTGTTCTTGGGACAGGGGCGAGGTTCACCCCTCCACTTT.

CDR3 DNA sequence: TGCGCCAGCAGCTTCGGATCACCTAATAATTCACCCCTCCACTTT. As protein: CASSFGSPNNSPLHF. The chain uses TRBV5-1 and TRBJ1-6; no firm D call. CDR1 SGHRS and CDR2 YFSETQ come from the germline V gene. CDR3 length: 15 residues. Trimming removed 2 bases from V and 5 bases from J, with 11 bases in between.

This clone was recorded a few times. This chain links TRBV7-2 with TRBJ1-1; D gene ambiguous. There are 14 residues in the CDR3. In germline, CDR1 is SGHTA, CDR2 FQGNSA. Trimming removed 1 base at V and 4 bases at J, with 10 bases between. The CDR3 DNA reads as TGTGCCAGCAGCTTAGAAACATCCCTCACTGAAGCTTTCTTT. Protein: CASSLETSLTEAFF.

The gene calls are TRBV7-2 and TRBJ1-1; D possibly corresponds to TRBD1 (6 bases). Germline CDR1 reads SGHTA; CDR2 reads FQGNSA. The CDR3 is made up of 11 amino acids. V was trimmed by 3 bases and J by 9 bases, leaving 8 bases between them. The CDR3 region is CASSFGGKAFF. CDR3 bases: TGTGCCAGCAGCTTTGGGGGCAAAGCTTTCTTT.

This sequence joins TRBV30 and TRBJ1-1; the match to TRBD1 covers 9 bases. There are 14 residues in the CDR3. Germline V gene sequence: CDR1 GTSNPN, CDR2 SVGIG (reference sequence). Trimming at V came to 1 base and at J to 6 bases, leaving 6 bases not matched to a gene. The CDR3 is CAWSGRQGVAEAFF. As DNA, the CDR3 is TGTGCCTGGAGTGGGAGACAGGGGGTCGCTGAAGCTTTCTTT. Combining the CDR3 with reference TRBV30 and TRBJ1-1 gives the whole variable domain SQTIHQWPATLVQPVGSPLSLECTVEGTSNPNLYWYRQAAGRGLQLLFYSVGIGQISSEVPQNLSASRPQDRQFILSSKKLLLSDSGFYLCAWSGRQGVAEAFFGQGTRLTVV.

The chain uses TRBV21-1 and TRBJ1-3. TRBV21-1 is termed a pseudogene. The CDR3 covers 15 residues. CDR3 loop: CASSRSASVGNTIYF. The CDR3 nucleotides read TGTGCCAGCAGCAGGTCGGCCAGCGTTGGAAACACCATATATTTT.

V and J are TRBV6-4 and TRBJ1-2, with TRBD1 as a possible D gene (5 bases). Germline V CDR1 and CDR2: MRHNA, SNTAGT. The CDR3 runs to 12 residues. Trimming stripped 2 bases from V and 4 bases from J, with 5 bases between. As DNA, the CDR3 is TGTGCCAGCAGTGACAGGGGCTATGGCTACACCTTC. Its translation: CASSDRGYGYTF.

This clone showed up just a few times. The rearrangement uses TRBV9 and TRBJ1-1; possible D gene TRBD1, 5 bases. The germline CDR1 and CDR2 sequences are SGDLS and YYNGEE. The V end lost 4 bases, the J end lost 4 bases, and 20 bases lay between the germline ends. The CDR3 loop spans 16 amino acids. CDR3 in amino acids: CASSRSPRGEGTEAFF. The CDR3 DNA sequence: TGTGCCAGCAGCCGTAGCCCACGAGGGGAAGGCACTGAAGCTTTCTTT.

This clone has only a few counts. This chain uses TRBV4-2 with TRBJ1-1; 10 positions match TRBD1. CDR1 LGHNA and CDR2 YNFKEQ come from the germline V gene. Losses at the gene ends were 6 bases for V and 5 bases for J; bases not matched to a gene: 6. The CDR3 is 14 amino acids. Written as DNA, the CDR3 is TGTGCCAGCAGGGACAGGGGGTCAGGAACTGAAGCTTTCTTT. Its protein is CASRDRGSGTEAFF.

The CDR3, as DNA: TGTGCCTGGAGGTATGGGCTCGGAGGCTACACCTTC. Its protein is CAWRYGLGGYTF. The V call is TRBV30, the J call TRBJ1-2; unclear D gene. The CDR3 covers 12 residues. Germline loops: CDR1 GTSNPN, CDR2 SVGIG (reference sequence). V lost 3 bases and J lost 8, with 13 bases in between.

The V and J genes are TRBV6-1 and TRBJ1-2; 11 bases are a match to TRBD1. The length of the CDR3 is 17 residues. J was trimmed by 2 bases and V by 3 bases; bases with no gene match: 8. In germline, CDR1 is MNHNS, CDR2 SASEGT. The CDR3 sequence: CASSDRTGGRWNYGYTF. In DNA form, the CDR3 reads TGTGCCAGCAGTGACCGGACAGGGGGCAGATGGAACTATGGCTACACCTTC.

This rearrangement joins TRBV9 to TRBJ1-1, with D unresolved. Germline CDR1 is SGDLS and CDR2 is YYNGEE. The CDR3 covers 14 residues. Trimming pared 0 bases from V and 1 base from J, leaving 7 bases between. Here the CDR3 reads CASSVVPENTEAFF. The CDR3, as DNA: TGTGCCAGCAGCGTAGTCCCTGAGAACACTGAAGCTTTCTTT. Full variable domain (outside the CDR3, taken from reference TRBV9 and TRBJ1-1): DSGVTQTPKHLITATGQRVTLRCSPRSGDLSVYWYQQSLDQGLQFLIQYYNGEERAKGNILERFSAQQFPDLHSELNLSSLELGDSALYFCASSVVPENTEAFFGQGTRLTVV.

The chain carries TRBV19 and TRBJ2-1, with D unclear. V was pared by 1 base and J by 9 bases, with 10 bases between. The CDR3 is 13 amino acids. Looked up from germline, CDR1 is LNHDA and CDR2 is SQIVND (reference sequence). The CDR3 reads CASSIGARSEQFF. In nucleotides, the CDR3 is TGTGCCAGTAGTATAGGGGCCCGGAGTGAGCAGTTCTTC.

V and J are TRBV27 and TRBJ2-7; the match to TRBD2 covers 7 bases. The CDR3 has 16 residues. V was pared by 5 bases and J by 0 bases, with 10 bases of the junction left unmatched. Germline V gene sequence: CDR1 MNHEY, CDR2 SMNVEV (reference sequence). DNA for the CDR3: TGTGCCAGCAGTCCCTCCGTGGGCGGGAGCTCCTACGAGCAGTACTTC. This codes for CASSPSVGGSSYEQYF.

The rearrangement uses TRBV19 and TRBJ2-2, with TRBD1 as a possible D gene (6 bases). V was pared by 4 bases and J by 1 base, with 13 bases between. The germline V gene encodes CDR1 LNHDA and CDR2 SQIVND (reference sequence). The length of the CDR3 is 16 residues. CDR3 residues: CASSRKGTRNTGELFF. For the CDR3, the DNA is TGTGCCAGTAGTAGAAAGGGGACAAGGAACACCGGGGAGCTGTTTTTT.

The chain recombines TRBV27 with TRBJ2-7, with D tentatively TRBD2 (6 bases). Per germline, CDR1 MNHEY and CDR2 SMNVEV (reference sequence). V lost 1 base to trimming and J lost 1 base, with 8 bases between them. There are 14 residues in the CDR3. The CDR3 coding sequence is TGTGCCAGCAGTTTATTCGGGGGTTCCTACGAGCAGTACTTC. Protein: CASSLFGGSYEQYF.

The chain has TRBV29-1 and TRBJ1-1; D is ambiguous. This CDR3 is 11 amino acids long. Germline CDR1 SQVTM, CDR2 ANQGSEA. The germline V and J ends were trimmed by 4 bases and 5 bases, with 8 bases remaining between them. Here the CDR3 reads CSVVRDTEAFF. CDR3 DNA sequence: TGCAGCGTTGTTAGGGATACTGAAGCTTTCTTT. Combining the CDR3 with reference TRBV29-1 and TRBJ1-1 gives the whole variable domain SAVISQKPSRDICQRGTSLTIQCQVDSQVTMMFWYRQQPGQSLTLIATANQGSEATYESGFVIDKFPISRPNLTFSTLTVSNMSPEDSSIYLCSVVRDTEAFFGQGTRLTVV.

V is TRBV6-1 and J is TRBJ1-1, with D unclear. Trimming took off 10 bases at V and 7 bases at J, with 16 bases between the two ends. The germline gives CDR1 MNHNS, CDR2 SASEGT. The CDR3 contains 12 residues. The CDR3: CATPRALGEAFF. For the CDR3, the DNA is TGTGCCACTCCGCGAGCGTTGGGTGAAGCTTTCTTT.

In this sample, this clone turned up once. This rearrangement joins TRBV29-1 to TRBJ2-1; D unclear. Looked up from germline, CDR1 is SQVTM and CDR2 is ANQGSEA. Trimming removed 4 bases at V and 6 bases at J, with 13 bases between. The CDR3 sequence is 13 residues long. CDR3 sequence reads: CSVGRMVGNEQFF. In nucleotides, the CDR3 is TGCAGCGTTGGCCGGATGGTGGGCAATGAGCAGTTCTTC.

This clone was observed a single time. The V gene is TRBV5-5, the J gene TRBJ2-4, with TRBD2 matching 9 bases. CDR1 is SGHKS and CDR2 is YYEKEE in the germline V gene (reference sequence). V lost 0 bases and J lost 7; bases outside the gene matches: 14. CDR3 size: 18 residues. Here the CDR3 reads CASSLDLTRGGLTNIQYF. CDR3 DNA: TGTGCCAGCAGCTTGGATCTTACGCGGGGGGGCCTCACGAACATTCAGTACTTC.